Listed below are T cell receptor beta chains from one sample, sequenced in a study of EBV T-cell therapy then PD-1 blockade in nasopharyngeal carcinoma. Libraries were prepared by immunoSEQ multiplex PCR; TCRdb keeps only in-frame clonotypes and omits some of them. The table includes some 14,000 clones, around 84% detected once. Their specific antigens are unknown. Source: CD8+ T cells from blood, taken around day 100 from a patient whose treatment included autologous EBV-specific T cells and nivolumab. Receptors were obtained from a man aged 35 to 55 with nasopharyngeal carcinoma. CDR3s include the opening cysteine and the closing phenylalanine or tryptophan. The D gene is left open where the match is weak. The size entry is marked missing in some rows and otherwise reads once, few, many or a size class.

>.|TRBV9|.|TRBJ1-1
TGTGCCAGCAGCGTAGGTTTCAGAGTGAACACTGAAGCTTTCTTT
CASSVGFRVNTEAFF
>.|TRBV6-5|.|TRBJ2-1
TGTGCCAGCAGCCCACAGAACCCCTACAATGAGCAGTTCTTC
CASSPQNPYNEQFF
>TRBD1|TRBV9|.|TRBJ2-5
TGTGCCAGCAGCACTTGGACAGGGCTAGGGGAGACCCAGTACTTC
CASSTWTGLGETQYF
>.|TRBV12-3/TRBV12-4|.|TRBJ2-7
TGTGCCAGCAGTTTAGGATCCTACGAGCAGTACTTC
CASSLGSYEQYF
>.|TRBV7-3|.|TRBJ2-1
TGTGCCAGCAGCTTCCGCGCCGGGGAGGATGAGCAGTTCTTC
CASSFRAGEDEQFF
>.|TRBV6-5|.|TRBJ2-7
TGTGCCAGCAGTTACTCCGACAGCTCCTACGAGCAGTACTTC
CASSYSDSSYEQYF
>.|TRBV12-3/TRBV12-4|.|TRBJ1-3
TGTGCCAGCAGCCTGTCTGGAAACACCATATATTTT
CASSLSGNTIYF
>TRBD2|TRBV27|.|TRBJ2-3
TGTGCCAGCAGTATCTACTCGACTAGCGGGGGGGTCACAGATACGCAGTATTTT
CASSIYSTSGGVTDTQYF
>TRBD1|TRBV24-1|.|TRBJ2-7
TGTGCCACCAGTGATTACCGACAGGGGGCGAGGGAGCAGTACTTC
CATSDYRQGAREQYF
>.|TRBV2|.|TRBJ1-5
TGTGCCAGCAGTGGCTCTTATAGCAATCAGCCCCAGCATTTT
CASSGSYSNQPQHF
>TRBD2|TRBV15|.|TRBJ2-5
TGTGCCACCAGCAGATCAAGCGGGGGCGGCGAGACCCAGTACTTC
CATSRSSGGGETQYF
>.|TRBV9|.|TRBJ2-2
TGTGCCAGCAGCAATCCTCCGGCAACCGGGGAGCTGTTTTTT
CASSNPPATGELFF
>.|TRBV7-9|few|TRBJ2-1
TGTGCCAGCAGCGCGAAGGATGAGCAGTTCTTC
CASSAKDEQFF
>.|TRBV6-6|.|TRBJ1-1
TGTGCCAGCAGACCCGACAGGCTGCGCACTGAAGCTTTCTTT
CASRPDRLRTEAFF
>.|TRBV27|.|TRBJ1-1
TGTGCCAGCAGTTTTTTTACAGGGAACACTGAAGCTTTCTTT
CASSFFTGNTEAFF
>TRBD2|TRBV9|.|TRBJ2-3
TGTGCCAGCAGCGAAGGGACCAGCGGGGGAGATACGCAGTATTTT
CASSEGTSGGDTQYF
>TRBD2|TRBV27|.|TRBJ2-1
TGTGCCAGCAGTTTATCTCCTAGCGGGGTCTCCTACAATGAGCAGTTCTTC
CASSLSPSGVSYNEQFF
>TRBD2|TRBV2|.|TRBJ2-2
TGTGCCCGGACGGCGGGGGGGTACGCGAACACCGGGGAGCTGTTTTTT
CARTAGGYANTGELFF
>.|TRBV12-3/TRBV12-4|few|TRBJ1-5
TGTGCCAGCAGTTTATCCAGGCGGCCCCAGCATTTT
CASSLSRRPQHF
>.|TRBV6-5|.|TRBJ1-2
TGTGCCAGCAGTTACTCGAGGGGTCGGGACGGCTACACCTTC
CASSYSRGRDGYTF
>.|TRBV6-2/TRBV6-3|.|TRBJ2-2
TGTGCCAGCAGTTACTTTGGTCTCGAGCTGTTTTTT
CASSYFGLELFF
>.|TRBV6-5|.|TRBJ1-1
TGTGCCAGCAGTTACGGGGGGAACACTGAAGCTTTCTTT
CASSYGGNTEAFF
>.|TRBV5-1|.|TRBJ2-7
TGCGCCAGCAGCTTGGCTCCAGGGCCCAACGAGCAGTACTTC
CASSLAPGPNEQYF
>TRBD1|TRBV24-1|.|TRBJ2-7
TGTGCCACCGCTCCCGGGACAGCTCTAACCTACTACGAGCAGTACTTC
CATAPGTALTYYEQYF
>.|TRBV6-5|.|TRBJ2-2
TGTGCCAGCAGTTATATGGGGGGTTACACCGGGGAGCTGTTTTTT
CASSYMGGYTGELFF
>.|TRBV15|.|TRBJ2-2
TGTGCCACCAGCAGAGATGACCCCGGGGAGCTGTTTTTT
CATSRDDPGELFF
>.|TRBV4-1|.|TRBJ1-6
TGCGCCAGCAGCCAAGATTCGGGGGCAGGAAATTCACCCCTCCACTTT
CASSQDSGAGNSPLHF
>.|TRBV7-9|.|TRBJ2-2
TGTGCCAGCGGAGCAGCGTCAACCGGGGAGCTGTTTTTT
CASGAASTGELFF
>.|TRBV2|.|TRBJ2-3
TGTGCCAGCAGCCTTACACGTTCCGATACGCAGTATTTT
CASSLTRSDTQYF
>.|TRBV10-3|.|TRBJ2-1
TGTGCCATCCTCTCGGGGGCCACCTCCTACAATGAGCAGTTCTTC
CAILSGATSYNEQFF
>TRBD1|TRBV5-4|.|TRBJ1-2
TGTGCCAGCAGTTCCGAGGGGACAGGATTGTGGGGCTACACCTTC
CASSSEGTGLWGYTF
>.|TRBV7-8|.|TRBJ2-1
TGTGCCAGCAGAGGCCCGAGCGTTGAGCAGTTCTTC
CASRGPSVEQFF
>.|TRBV7-6|.|TRBJ2-7
TGTGCCAGCAGCTTACGAGGTAGCGAGCAGTACTTC
CASSLRGSEQYF
>TRBD1|TRBV27|.|TRBJ1-2
TGTGCCAGCAGTCTATGGGGGGACAGCCCTAATGGCTACACCTTC
CASSLWGDSPNGYTF
>TRBD1|TRBV14|.|TRBJ2-7
TGTGCCAGCAGCCCCAGGACAGGGGGCTACGAGCAGTACTTC
CASSPRTGGYEQYF
>TRBD2|TRBV7-6|few|TRBJ2-3
TGTGCCAGCAGCCCCGGGGGAGCGGGGGCACGGGAAAGCACAGATACGCAGTATTTT
CASSPGGAGARESTDTQYF
>.|TRBV2|.|TRBJ1-5
TGTGCCAGCAGTGGGCGGTACGGGGCCCAGCATTTT
CASSGRYGAQHF
>.|TRBV4-3|.|TRBJ1-1
TGCGCCAGCAGCCAAGGTGGGCTTCCTGGGGAAGCTTTCTTT
CASSQGGLPGEAFF
>.|TRBV5-6|.|TRBJ2-7
TGTGCCAGCAGCTTCGGGGTTTATAACTCCTACGAGCAGTACTTC
CASSFGVYNSYEQYF
>TRBD1|TRBV29-1|.|TRBJ2-2
TGCAGCGTTGAGCGACAGGGTTCCACCGGGGAGCTGTTTTTT
CSVERQGSTGELFF
>.|TRBV7-2|.|TRBJ2-5
TGTGCCAGCAGCCCACGGGAATTCCAAGAGACCCAGTACTTC
CASSPREFQETQYF
>.|TRBV2|.|TRBJ1-1
TGTGCCAGCAGTGAAGGTGGGGGGAGCACTGAAGCTTTCTTT
CASSEGGGSTEAFF
>TRBD1|TRBV2|.|TRBJ1-1
TGTGCCAGCAGTGAAAGACAGGGGGTGAGCACTGAAGCTTTCTTT
CASSERQGVSTEAFF
>.|TRBV6-6|.|TRBJ1-1
TGTGCCAGCAGTCCCGGTTTAGGGAACACTGAAGCTTTCTTT
CASSPGLGNTEAFF
>.|TRBV6-2/TRBV6-3|.|TRBJ1-1
TGTGCCAGCAGTCAGACGACAGGACTCACTGAAGCTTTCTTT
CASSQTTGLTEAFF
>TRBD1|TRBV7-9|.|TRBJ1-5
TGTGCCAGCAGCTCAAACCGACAGGGGAGCAATCAGCCCCAGCATTTT
CASSSNRQGSNQPQHF
>TRBD1|TRBV4-2|.|TRBJ1-5
TGTGCCAGCAGCCAAGATCCCGACAGGGGCCAGCCCCAGCATTTT
CASSQDPDRGQPQHF
>TRBD2|TRBV5-6|.|TRBJ2-2
TGTGCCAGCAGCTTGATACAACTAGCGGGGGGGAACACCGGGGAGCTGTTTTTT
CASSLIQLAGGNTGELFF
>TRBD1|TRBV10-3|.|TRBJ1-5
TGTGCCATCAGTGTAACAGGGGGAATCGGTCAGCCCCAGCATTTT
CAISVTGGIGQPQHF